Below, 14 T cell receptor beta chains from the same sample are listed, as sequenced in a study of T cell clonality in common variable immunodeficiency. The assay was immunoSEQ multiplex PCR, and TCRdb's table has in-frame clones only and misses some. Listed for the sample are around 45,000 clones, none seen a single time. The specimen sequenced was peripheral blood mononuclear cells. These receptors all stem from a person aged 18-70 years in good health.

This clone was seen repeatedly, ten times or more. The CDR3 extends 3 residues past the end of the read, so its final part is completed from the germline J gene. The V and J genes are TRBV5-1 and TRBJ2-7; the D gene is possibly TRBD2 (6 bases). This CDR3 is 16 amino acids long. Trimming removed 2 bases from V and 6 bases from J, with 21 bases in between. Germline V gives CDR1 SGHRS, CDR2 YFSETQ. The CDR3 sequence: CASSFRGGEKPVEQYF. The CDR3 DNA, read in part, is TGCGCCAGCAGCTTCCGAGGAGGGGAAAAGCCGGTCGAG.

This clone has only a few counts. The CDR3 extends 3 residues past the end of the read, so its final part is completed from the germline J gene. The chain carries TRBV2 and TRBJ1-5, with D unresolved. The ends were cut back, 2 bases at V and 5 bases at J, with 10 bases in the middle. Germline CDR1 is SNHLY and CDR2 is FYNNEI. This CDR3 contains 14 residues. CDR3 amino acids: CASSERADDQPQHF. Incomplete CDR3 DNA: TGTGCCAGCAGTGAAAGGGCCGATGATCAGCCC.

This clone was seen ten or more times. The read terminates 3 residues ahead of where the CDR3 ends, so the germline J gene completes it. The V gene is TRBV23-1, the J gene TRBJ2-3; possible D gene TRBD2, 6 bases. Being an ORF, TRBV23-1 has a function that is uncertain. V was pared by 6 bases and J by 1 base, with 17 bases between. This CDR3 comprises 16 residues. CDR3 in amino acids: CASSSGTASRTDTQYF. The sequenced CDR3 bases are TGCGCCAGCAGCTCGGGGACTGCATCCCGCACAGATACG.

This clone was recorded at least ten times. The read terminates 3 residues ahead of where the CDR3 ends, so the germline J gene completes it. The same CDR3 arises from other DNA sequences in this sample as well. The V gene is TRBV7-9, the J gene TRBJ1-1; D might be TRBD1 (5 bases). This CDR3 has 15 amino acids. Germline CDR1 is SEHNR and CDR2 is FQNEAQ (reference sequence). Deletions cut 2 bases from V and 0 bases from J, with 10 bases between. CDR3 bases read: TGTGCCAGCAGCTTATTATCAGGGTTGAACACTGAA. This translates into CASSLLSGLNTE. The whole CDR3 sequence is CASSLLSGLNTEAFF.

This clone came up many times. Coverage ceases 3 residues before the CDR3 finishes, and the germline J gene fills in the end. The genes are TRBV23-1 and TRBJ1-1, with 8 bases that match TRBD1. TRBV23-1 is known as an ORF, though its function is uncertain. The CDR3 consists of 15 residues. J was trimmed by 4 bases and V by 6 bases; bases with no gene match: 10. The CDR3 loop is CASRNLRDRRTEAFF. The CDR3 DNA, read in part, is TGCGCCAGCAGGAATCTCCGGGACAGGCGCACTGAA.

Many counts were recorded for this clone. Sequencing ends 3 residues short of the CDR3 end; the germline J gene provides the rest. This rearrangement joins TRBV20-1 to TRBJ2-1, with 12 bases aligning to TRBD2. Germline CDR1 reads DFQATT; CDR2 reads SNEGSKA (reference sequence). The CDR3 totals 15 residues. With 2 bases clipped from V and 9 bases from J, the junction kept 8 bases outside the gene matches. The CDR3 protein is CSARMTSGGRGEQFF. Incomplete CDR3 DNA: TGCAGTGCTAGAATGACTAGCGGGGGCCGAGGTGAG.

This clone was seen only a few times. The covered CDR3 bases are TGCGCCAGCAGCTTGACAGGGGGCACAAATGAG. Translation gives CASSLTGGTNE. The whole CDR3 reads CASSLTGGTNEQFF. The chain links TRBV5-1 to TRBJ2-1, with 9 bases lining up with TRBD1. The read halts 3 residues ahead of the CDR3 end, with the missing end drawn from the germline J gene. CDR1 is SGHRS and CDR2 is YFSETQ in the germline V gene. Trimming cost V 1 base and J 7 bases; bases outside gene matches: 3. The CDR3 covers 14 residues.

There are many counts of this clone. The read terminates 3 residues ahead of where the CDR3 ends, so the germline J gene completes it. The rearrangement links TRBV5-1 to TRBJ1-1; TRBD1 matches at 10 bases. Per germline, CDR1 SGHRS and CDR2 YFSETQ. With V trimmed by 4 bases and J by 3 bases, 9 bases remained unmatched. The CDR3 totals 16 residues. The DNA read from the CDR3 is TGCGCCAGCAGCCCCCGACAGGGGGCAGAGGACACTGAA. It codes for CASSPRQGAEDTE. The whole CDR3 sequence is CASSPRQGAEDTEAFF.

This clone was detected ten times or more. The CDR3 DNA, read in part, is TGTGCCAGCAGTGACACTTACCGGGACAGGGGGCGAGGC. This sequence encodes CASSDTYRDRGRG. The whole CDR3 reads CASSDTYRDRGRGYTF. The rearrangement links TRBV6-4 to TRBJ1-2; 12 nucleotides line up with TRBD1. Sequencing ends 3 residues short of the CDR3 end; the germline J gene provides the rest. The CDR3 extends over 16 amino acids. Germline assignment: CDR1 MRHNA and CDR2 SNTAGT.

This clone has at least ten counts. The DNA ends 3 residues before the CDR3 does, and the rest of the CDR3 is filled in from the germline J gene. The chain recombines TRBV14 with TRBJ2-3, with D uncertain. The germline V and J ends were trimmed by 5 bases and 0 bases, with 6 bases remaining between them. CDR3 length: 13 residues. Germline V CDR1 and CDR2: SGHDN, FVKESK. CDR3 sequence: CASSGLSTDTQYF. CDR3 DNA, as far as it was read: TGTGCCAGCAGCGGGCTGAGCACAGATACG.

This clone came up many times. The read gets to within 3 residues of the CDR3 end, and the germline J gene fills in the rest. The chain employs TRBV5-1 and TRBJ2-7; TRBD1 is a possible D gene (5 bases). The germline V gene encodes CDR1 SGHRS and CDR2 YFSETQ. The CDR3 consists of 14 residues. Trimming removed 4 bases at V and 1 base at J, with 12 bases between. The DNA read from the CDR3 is TGCGCCAGCAGCAAAGACAGTTATTCCTACGAG. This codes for CASSKDSYSYE. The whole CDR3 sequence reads CASSKDSYSYEQYF.

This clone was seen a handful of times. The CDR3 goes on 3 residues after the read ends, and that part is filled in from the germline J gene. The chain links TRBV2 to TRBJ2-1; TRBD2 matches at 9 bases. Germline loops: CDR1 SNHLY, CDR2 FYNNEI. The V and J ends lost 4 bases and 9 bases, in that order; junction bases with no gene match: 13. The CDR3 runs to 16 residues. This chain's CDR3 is CASSVWSSGDRSEQFF. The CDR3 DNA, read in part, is TGTGCCAGCAGTGTCTGGTCTAGCGGGGACCGCAGTGAG.

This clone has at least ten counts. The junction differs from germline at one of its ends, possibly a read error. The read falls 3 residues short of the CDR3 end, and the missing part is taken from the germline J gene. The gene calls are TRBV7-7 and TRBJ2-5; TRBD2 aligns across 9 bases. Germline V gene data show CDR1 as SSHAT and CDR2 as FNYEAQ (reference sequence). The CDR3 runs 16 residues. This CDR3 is CASSLVAGGPVETQYF. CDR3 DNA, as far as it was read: TGTGCTAGCAGCTTAGTTGCGGGAGGGCCAGTAGAGACC.

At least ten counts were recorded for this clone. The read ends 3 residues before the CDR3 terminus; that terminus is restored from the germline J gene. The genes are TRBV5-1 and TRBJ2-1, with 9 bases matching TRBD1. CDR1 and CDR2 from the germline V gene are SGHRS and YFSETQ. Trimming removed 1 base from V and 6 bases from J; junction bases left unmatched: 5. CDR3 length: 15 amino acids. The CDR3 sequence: CASSLFDRGTNEQFF. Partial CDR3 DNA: TGCGCCAGCAGCTTGTTCGACAGGGGGACCAATGAG.